These 24 T cell receptor beta chains were all obtained from the same sample, sequenced in a study of control samples from healthy donors and cancer patients. Some clones are missing from TCRdb's copy, which holds only in-frame ones; the method was immunoSEQ multiplex PCR. The data hold about 170,000 clones, with roughly 90% observed a single time. The sequenced sample was blood. These receptors originate from a man aged 25-45 years in good health.

The DNA for the CDR3 is TGTGCCAGCAGAAGACAGGGAACTAACTATGGCTACACCTTC. It translates to CASRRQGTNYGYTF. The chain uses TRBV2 and TRBJ1-2; TRBD1 aligns across 7 bases. The V and J ends lost 6 bases and 0 bases, in that order; junction bases with no gene match: 4. Germline assignment: CDR1 SNHLY and CDR2 FYNNEI. This CDR3 is 14 amino acids long.

V and J are TRBV12-5 and TRBJ1-1, with D possibly TRBD1 on 5 matching bases. The CDR3 totals 13 residues. CDR1 LGHNT and CDR2 FRNRAP come from the germline V gene. V shed 7 bases and J shed 5 bases, with 14 bases lying between them. This CDR3 reads CASEAGPGTEAFF. The CDR3 DNA is TGTGCTAGTGAGGCAGGTCCAGGGACTGAAGCTTTCTTT.

V and J are TRBV6-5 and TRBJ1-1; D is unresolved. Per the germline V gene, CDR1 is MNHEY and CDR2 is SVGAGI. Trimming removed 0 bases at V and 0 bases at J, with 8 bases between. The CDR3 is 15 residues long. The CDR3 protein is CASSYSTIMNTEAFF. The CDR3 DNA reads as TGTGCCAGCAGTTACTCTACGATAATGAACACTGAAGCTTTCTTT.

The gene calls are TRBV15 and TRBJ2-1; D is tentatively TRBD1 or TRBD2 (5 bases each). Trimming took 2 bases from V and 7 from J, leaving 21 bases between them. CDR3 length: 17 amino acids. Per germline, CDR1 LNHNV and CDR2 YYDKDF (reference sequence). The CDR3 nucleotides are TGTGCCACCAGCAGATTACGAGGGGAACCGGACGGAAATGAGCAGTTCTTC. This codes for CATSRLRGEPDGNEQFF.

The DNA of the CDR3 is TGTGCCAGCAGCCCCGGGACATGGAACACCGGGGAGCTGTTTTTT. Encoded protein: CASSPGTWNTGELFF. The chain couples TRBV7-9 to TRBJ2-2; TRBD1 might be the D (6 bases). The V and J ends lost 5 bases and 1 base respectively, with 11 bases between them. The CDR3 is 15 residues long. Germline lookup yields CDR1 SEHNR and CDR2 FQNEAQ (reference sequence). The whole variable domain, filled in from reference TRBV7-9 and TRBJ2-2, reads DTGVSQNPRHKITKRGQNVTFRCDPISEHNRLYWYRQTLGQGPEFLTYFQNEAQLEKSRLLSDRFSAERPKGSFSTLEIQRTEQGDSAMYLCASSPGTWNTGELFFGEGSRLTVL.

This chain uses TRBV6-6 with TRBJ1-2; D is uncertain. Looked up from germline, CDR1 is MNHNY and CDR2 is SVGAGI (reference sequence). V lost 7 bases and J 6 bases, leaving 6 bases between the germline ends. The CDR3 covers 10 residues. As DNA, the CDR3 is TGTGCCAGCACCGGGGATGGCTACACCTTC. This gives the protein CASTGDGYTF.

The chain combines TRBV6-5 with TRBJ1-6; D not resolved. Germline-derived CDR1 and CDR2 are MNHEY and SVGAGI. The CDR3 length is 12 residues. The V and J ends lost 4 bases and 14 bases respectively, with 12 bases between them. The DNA for the CDR3 is TGTGCCAGCAGTTCGCTTAGTTGGGCCCTCCACTTT. Translation: CASSSLSWALHF.

This sequence joins TRBV4-1 and TRBJ1-2; D perhaps matches TRBD1 (5 bases). Germline V gene data show CDR1 as MGHRA and CDR2 as YSYEKL. V was cut by 5 bases and J by 5 bases, with 21 bases left in between. The CDR3 length is 16 residues. The CDR3 region has the DNA TGCGCCAGCAGCGCCCGGGACCTAACTACTGGGTATGGCTACACCTTC. Amino acid sequence: CASSARDLTTGYGYTF.

The chain links TRBV7-2 to TRBJ2-3; 10 bases agree with TRBD1. This CDR3 is built from 13 residues. V shed 5 bases, J shed 6 bases, and the junction held 2 bases outside the gene matches. Germline V gene sequence: CDR1 SGHTA, CDR2 FQGNSA. The CDR3 protein is CASSRDRGDTQYF. The CDR3 coding sequence is TGTGCCAGCAGCCGGGACAGGGGCGATACGCAGTATTTT. Looking up the rest from reference TRBV7-2 and TRBJ2-3 gives the full variable domain: GAGVSQSPSNKVTEKGKDVELRCDPISGHTALYWYRQSLGQGLEFLIYFQGNSAPDKSGLPSDRFSAERTGGSVSTLTIQRTQQEDSAVYLCASSRDRGDTQYFGPGTRLTVL.

V is TRBV18 and J is TRBJ1-3, with D hard to call. The V gene lost 1 base and the J gene lost 1 base, with 20 bases spanning the gap. Germline V gene sequence: CDR1 KGHSH, CDR2 LQKENI. The CDR3 loop spans 19 amino acids. The CDR3 nucleotides read TGTGCCAGCTCACCACTTTTTCCACAGAGTGGGAAATCTGGAAACACCATATATTTT. Its protein product is CASSPLFPQSGKSGNTIYF.

The chain carries TRBV5-1 and TRBJ1-1; 10 positions agree with TRBD1. This CDR3 has 17 residues. CDR1 and CDR2 from the germline V gene are SGHRS and YFSETQ. V shed 6 bases, J shed 4 bases, and the junction held 15 bases outside the gene matches. The CDR3 reads CASIPTPGQGPSTEAFF. The CDR3 DNA is TGCGCCAGCATCCCGACCCCGGGACAGGGGCCTTCCACTGAAGCTTTCTTT. The full variable domain, completed using reference TRBV5-1 and TRBJ1-1, is KAGVTQTPRYLIKTRGQQVTLSCSPISGHRSVSWYQQTPGQGLQFLFEYFSETQRNKGNFPGRFSGRQFSNSRSEMNVSTLELGDSALYLCASIPTPGQGPSTEAFFGQGTRLTVV.

This chain connects TRBV19 to TRBJ2-1; 9 nucleotides match TRBD2. Trimming took 5 bases from V and 8 from J; bases not matched to a gene: 7. Germline-derived CDR1 and CDR2 are LNHDA and SQIVND (reference sequence). The CDR3 covers 14 residues. In nucleotides, the CDR3 is TGTGCCAGTAGTCCGGGACTAGCCACGTATGAGCAGTTCTTC. Its translation is CASSPGLATYEQFF.

The CDR3 DNA reads as TGTGCCAGCAGTTACTCGGGACAGGGGTCCTCCTATGGCTACACCTTC. This sequence encodes CASSYSGQGSSYGYTF. This rearrangement joins TRBV6-5 to TRBJ1-2, with TRBD1 identical over 10 bases. The CDR3 runs 16 residues. Germline CDR1 reads MNHEY; CDR2 reads SVGAGI. The junction had 5 bases not matched to a gene; V was cut back by 0 bases and J by 4 bases.

This clone was observed once. V usage is TRBV18 and J usage is TRBJ1-6, with no clear D. CDR1 is KGHSH and CDR2 is LQKENI in the germline V gene. This CDR3 region has 15 residues. The V gene lost 3 bases and the J gene lost 6 bases, with 12 bases spanning the gap. This chain's CDR3 is CASSPGNSPNSPLHF. The CDR3 DNA follows: TGTGCCAGCTCACCGGGGAACAGCCCTAATTCACCCCTCCACTTT.

V gene TRBV15 combines with J gene TRBJ2-1; tentative D call: TRBD2 (6 bases). Trimming left V 2 bases short and J 4 bases short, with 9 bases between. CDR1 is LNHNV and CDR2 is YYDKDF in the germline V gene (reference sequence). The CDR3 sequence is 14 residues long. The CDR3 region is CATSRSRGYNEQFF. Written as DNA, the CDR3 is TGTGCCACCAGCAGAAGCCGGGGGTACAATGAGCAGTTCTTC.

This clone was found once. This sequence joins TRBV7-8 and TRBJ2-5, with a tentative D call TRBD2 (5 bases). This CDR3 is built from 14 residues. The germline CDR1 and CDR2 sequences are SGHVS and FQNEAQ. Between the trimmed V and J ends, which lost 5 bases and 0 bases, there was a span of 10 bases. The CDR3 reads CASSRARDQETQYF. The CDR3 nucleotides read TGTGCCAGCAGCCGCGCGAGGGACCAAGAGACCCAGTACTTC.

CDR3 sequence: CASSIDLDRNYGYTF. Here the CDR3 DNA reads TGTGCCAGTAGTATAGATCTGGACAGAAACTATGGCTACACCTTC. The genes are TRBV19 and TRBJ1-2; weak D call: TRBD1 (6 bases). This CDR3 region has 15 residues. Germline V gene data show CDR1 as LNHDA and CDR2 as SQIVND (reference sequence). Trimming stripped 0 bases from V and 2 bases from J, with 10 bases between.

This clone has a handful of counts. The chain couples TRBV7-2 to TRBJ2-6; weak D call: TRBD2 (5 bases). The CDR3 loop spans 17 amino acids. Per germline, CDR1 SGHTA and CDR2 FQGNSA. Trimming removed 5 bases from V and 0 bases from J, with 14 bases in between. The CDR3 DNA reads TGTGCCAGCAGCCCCCAAGCGGCCCGCTCTGGGGCCAACGTCCTGACTTTC. This encodes CASSPQAARSGANVLTF. The entire variable domain, with the rest obtained from reference TRBV7-2 and TRBJ2-6, is as follows: GAGVSQSPSNKVTEKGKDVELRCDPISGHTALYWYRQSLGQGLEFLIYFQGNSAPDKSGLPSDRFSAERTGGSVSTLTIQRTQQEDSAVYLCASSPQAARSGANVLTFGAGSRLTVL.

The chain carries TRBV6-6 and TRBJ1-4, with D perhaps TRBD1 (6 bases). The CDR3 spans 16 residues. Germline values: CDR1 MNHNY, CDR2 SVGAGI (reference sequence). V dropped 7 bases and J dropped 3 bases, with 18 bases sitting between them. The CDR3 loop reads CASKEFRGRANEKLFF. CDR3 DNA sequence: TGTGCCAGCAAAGAATTCAGGGGCAGAGCTAATGAAAAACTGTTTTTT.

The rearrangement uses TRBV3-1 (or the pseudogene TRBV3-2) and TRBJ1-6; 9 bases match TRBD1. This CDR3 has 15 amino acids. CDR1 LGHDT and CDR2 YNNKEL come from the germline V gene (reference sequence). V shed 4 bases and J 7 bases; nucleotides not matched to a gene: 5. The CDR3 bases are TGTGCCAGCAGCCTACAGGACAGGGGCAATTCACCCCTCCACTTT. Residues: CASSLQDRGNSPLHF.

V and J are TRBV5-5 and TRBJ1-6; 10 bases line up with TRBD1. The V gene end was trimmed by 4 bases and the J gene end by 11 bases; junction bases not matched to a gene: 9. This CDR3 region has 15 residues. Germline V lookup: CDR1 SGHKS, CDR2 YYEKEE (reference sequence). The CDR3 DNA sequence: TGTGCCAGCAGCGTGGTTGGGACAGGGGATCCACCCCTCCACTTT. It is translated as CASSVVGTGDPPLHF.

This clone was counted a single time. This chain joins TRBV5-8 and TRBJ2-2; unclear D gene. The V gene lost 5 bases and the J gene lost 1 base, with 3 bases spanning the gap. This CDR3 is 12 amino acids long. CDR1 and CDR2 from the germline V gene are SGHTS and YDEGEE. DNA of the CDR3: TGTGCCAGCAGGGGGAACACCGGGGAGCTGTTTTTT. It yields the protein CASRGNTGELFF.

The V gene is TRBV4-1, the J gene TRBJ2-6; 8 positions agree with TRBD1. Trimming cost V 4 bases and J 3 bases; bases outside gene matches: 17. CDR3 length: 20 residues. Germline V gene sequence: CDR1 MGHRA, CDR2 YSYEKL. CDR3: CASSRWDRDRSTSGANVLTF. The CDR3 DNA is TGCGCCAGCAGCCGATGGGACCGGGACAGGTCGACTAGTGGGGCCAACGTCCTGACTTTC.

This rearrangement joins TRBV19 to TRBJ1-2; 7 nucleotides line up with TRBD1. The V gene's germline CDR1 is LNHDA and CDR2 SQIVND (reference sequence). The trim removed 5 bases at V and 2 bases at J, leaving 8 bases unmatched. The CDR3 runs 15 residues. The CDR3 spells CASSRRTGGNYGYTF. The CDR3 DNA reads as TGTGCCAGTAGTCGGCGGACAGGCGGCAACTATGGCTACACCTTC.